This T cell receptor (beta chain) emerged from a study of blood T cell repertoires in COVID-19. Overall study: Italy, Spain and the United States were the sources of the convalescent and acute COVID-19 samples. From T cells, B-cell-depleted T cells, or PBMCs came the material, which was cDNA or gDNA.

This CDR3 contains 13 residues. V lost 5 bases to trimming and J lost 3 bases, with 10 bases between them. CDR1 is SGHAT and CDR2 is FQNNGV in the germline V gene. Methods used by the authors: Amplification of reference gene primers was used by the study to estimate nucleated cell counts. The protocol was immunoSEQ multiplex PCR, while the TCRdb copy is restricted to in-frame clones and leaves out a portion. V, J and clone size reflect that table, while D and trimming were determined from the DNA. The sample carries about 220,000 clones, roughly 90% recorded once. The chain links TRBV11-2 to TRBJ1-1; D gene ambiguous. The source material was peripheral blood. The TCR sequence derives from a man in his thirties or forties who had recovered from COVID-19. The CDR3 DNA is TGTGCCAGCAGCCCCCTAGAGGACACTGAAGCTTTCTTT. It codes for CASSPLEDTEAFF.